The clone carrying this T cell receptor beta chain came up many times. As yet, its antigen is unknown. This sample was included in a study of OX40 agonist ivuxolimab in advanced cancers. About the study: Dose-escalation patients had hepatocellular carcinoma, melanoma, renal cell or head and neck cancer. Prior therapy, whether anti-PD-1, anti-PD-L1 or anti-CTLA-4, was allowed, and about 39% had some. Broader study findings: Partial responders at 0.1-3.0 mg/kg had among the lowest clonal expansion. Antigens targeted by the expanded peripheral T cells were not determined.

V was cut by 7 bases and J by 4 bases, with 20 bases left in between. There are 16 residues in the CDR3. Germline CDR1 is SGHTS and CDR2 is YDEGEE. Sequencing was performed with immunoSEQ multiplex PCR; in TCRdb, only in-frame clones are kept and a portion is missing. The data show approximately 77,000 clones, with about nine tenths seen just once and roughly 15% held by the top ten. J is TRBJ2-2 and V is TRBV5-8; D is ambiguous. The sequence came from an adult with an advanced solid tumor such as melanoma, head and neck, liver or kidney cancer. The sequencing here drew on CD4+ or CD8+ T cells sorted from blood, taken in a trial of the OX40 agonist ivuxolimab. The CDR3 DNA reads TGTGCCAGCCTCAGCATAGGAGTAGGCGCCACCGGGGAGCTGTTTTTT. Translating gives CASLSIGVGATGELFF.